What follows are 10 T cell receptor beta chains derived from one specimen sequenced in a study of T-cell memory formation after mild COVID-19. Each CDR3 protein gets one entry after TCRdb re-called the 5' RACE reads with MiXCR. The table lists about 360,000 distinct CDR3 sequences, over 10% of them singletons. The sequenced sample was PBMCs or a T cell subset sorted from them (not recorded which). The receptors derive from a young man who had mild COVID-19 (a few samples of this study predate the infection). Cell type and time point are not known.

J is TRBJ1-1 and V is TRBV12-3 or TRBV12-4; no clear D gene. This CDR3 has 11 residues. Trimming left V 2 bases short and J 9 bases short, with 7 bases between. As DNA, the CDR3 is TGTGCCAGCAGTTTATTAGGTCAAGCTTTCTTT. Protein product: CASSLLGQAFF.

The CDR3: CATSETGDNEQFF. The CDR3 bases are TGTGCCACCAGTGAAACAGGGGACAATGAGCAGTTCTTC. V gene TRBV24-1 combines with J gene TRBJ2-1; 7 bases line up with TRBD1. The CDR3 consists of 13 residues. In germline, CDR1 is KGHDR, CDR2 SFDVKD. The V segment lost 4 bases and the J segment 5 bases; nucleotides outside the gene matches: 1.

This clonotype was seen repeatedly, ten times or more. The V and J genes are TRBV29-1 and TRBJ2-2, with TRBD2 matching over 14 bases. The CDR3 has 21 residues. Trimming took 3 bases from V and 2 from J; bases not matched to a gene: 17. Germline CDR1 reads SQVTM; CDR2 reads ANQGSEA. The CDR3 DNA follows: TGCAGCGTTGACATGGGGACTAGCGGGGGCCTCAACCATTTAAACACCGGGGAGCTGTTTTTT. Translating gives CSVDMGTSGGLNHLNTGELFF.

CDR3 residues: CASRGRALYGYTF. The CDR3 DNA follows: TGTGCCAGCAGGGGACGGGCCCTCTATGGCTACACCTTC. The chain recombines TRBV2 with TRBJ1-2, with a tentative D call TRBD1 (5 bases). The CDR3 covers 13 residues. V gave up 6 bases and J gave up 4 bases, with 12 bases separating them. Germline loops: CDR1 SNHLY, CDR2 FYNNEI. The variable domain in full, completed from reference TRBV2 and TRBJ1-2, reads EPEVTQTPSHQVTQMGQEVILRCVPISNHLYFYWYRQILGQKVEFLVSFYNNEISEKSEIFDDQFSVERPDGSNFTLKIRSTKLEDSAMYFCASRGRALYGYTFGSGTRLTVV.

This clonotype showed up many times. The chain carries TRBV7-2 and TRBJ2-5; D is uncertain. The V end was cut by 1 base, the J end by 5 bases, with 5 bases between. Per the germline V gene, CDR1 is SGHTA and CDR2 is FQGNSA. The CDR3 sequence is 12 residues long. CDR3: CASSLDLETQYF. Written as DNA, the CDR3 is TGTGCCAGCAGCTTAGATTTGGAGACCCAGTACTTC.

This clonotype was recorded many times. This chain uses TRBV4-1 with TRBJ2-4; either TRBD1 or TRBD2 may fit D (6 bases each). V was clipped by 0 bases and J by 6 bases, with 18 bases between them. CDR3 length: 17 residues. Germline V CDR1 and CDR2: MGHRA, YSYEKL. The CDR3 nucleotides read TGCGCCAGCAGCCAAGATTCGGGGGCAGGGGTTAGAAACATTCAGTACTTC. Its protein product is CASSQDSGAGVRNIQYF.

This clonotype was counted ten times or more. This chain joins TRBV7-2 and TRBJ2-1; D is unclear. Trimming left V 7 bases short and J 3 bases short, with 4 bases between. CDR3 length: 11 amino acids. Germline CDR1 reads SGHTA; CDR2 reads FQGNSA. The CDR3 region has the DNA TGTGCCAGCACGAACTACAATGAGCAGTTCTTC. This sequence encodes CASTNYNEQFF.

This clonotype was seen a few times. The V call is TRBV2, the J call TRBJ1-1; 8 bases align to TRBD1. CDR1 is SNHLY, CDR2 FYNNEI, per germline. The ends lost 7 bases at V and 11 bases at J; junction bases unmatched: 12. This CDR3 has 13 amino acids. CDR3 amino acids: CASTGQGLDGAFF. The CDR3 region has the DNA TGTGCCAGCACTGGACAGGGCCTAGATGGGGCTTTCTTT.

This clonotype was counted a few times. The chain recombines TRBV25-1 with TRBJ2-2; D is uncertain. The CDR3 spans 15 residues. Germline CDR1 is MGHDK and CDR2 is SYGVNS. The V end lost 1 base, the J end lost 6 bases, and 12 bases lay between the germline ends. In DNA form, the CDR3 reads TGTGCCAGCAGTGAATTGGATCCCGCGGCCGGGGAGCTGTTTTTT. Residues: CASSELDPAAGELFF.

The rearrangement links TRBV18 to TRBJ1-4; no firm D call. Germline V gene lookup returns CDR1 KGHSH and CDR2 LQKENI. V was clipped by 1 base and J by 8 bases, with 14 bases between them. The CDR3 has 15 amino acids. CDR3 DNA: TGTGCCAGCTCACCACGGCAGAGCGGAGGAGAAAAACTGTTTTTT. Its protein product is CASSPRQSGGEKLFF.